This T cell receptor beta chain was observed in a study of T-cell reconstitution after alpha-beta-depleted transplantation in children. This clonotype was seen repeatedly, ten times or more. The CDR3 covers 18 residues. Per germline, CDR1 DFQATT and CDR2 SNEGSKA (reference sequence). V gave up 6 bases and J gave up 0 bases, with 21 bases separating them. Unique molecular identifiers were incorporated during preparation of the TCRbeta library. TCRdb processed the PCR reads anew with MiXCR; each CDR3 protein has one entry. The sample carries over 400,000 distinct CDR3 sequences, around 46% recorded once.

The chain recombines TRBV20-1 with TRBJ2-6; D is perhaps TRBD1 (6 bases). This sequence was found in a girl aged 2 to 10 with aplastic anemia, due to receive a stem cell transplant. Sequenced here: PBMCs, sampled before TCRalphabeta/CD19-depleted stem cell transplant. The chain's CDR3 is CSAPEQGGGYSGANVLTF. The CDR3 DNA reads as TGCAGTGCACCCGAACAGGGTGGGGGATACTCTGGGGCCAACGTCCTGACTTTC.